These 18 T cell receptor beta chains were sequenced from one sample in a study of identifying expanded T cells in peripheral blood. Data came from immunoSEQ multiplex PCR; TCRdb stores just in-frame clones and leaves some out. The profile shows over 100,000 clones, 88% of them singletons. The sample comprised blood. The receptors here all came from a person aged 18 to 70 in good health.

This rearrangement joins TRBV5-4 to TRBJ2-3, with 8 bases identical to TRBD1. Per the germline V gene, CDR1 is SGHNT and CDR2 is YYREEE (reference sequence). The CDR3 has 15 residues. With 4 bases clipped from V and 4 bases from J, the junction kept 8 bases outside the gene matches. In nucleotides, the CDR3 is TGTGCCAGCAGCAAACCGGGACAGGTGGCAGATACGCAGTATTTT. Amino acids: CASSKPGQVADTQYF.

The CDR3 sequence: CASRSGGRGSYEQYF. As DNA, the CDR3 is TGTGCCAGCAGGTCGGGGGGGCGAGGCTCCTACGAGCAGTACTTC. J is TRBJ2-7 and V is TRBV6-1; 8 nucleotides align to TRBD2. Germline values: CDR1 MNHNS, CDR2 SASEGT. Losses at the gene ends were 6 bases for V and 0 bases for J; bases not matched to a gene: 7. The CDR3 totals 15 residues.

The chain links TRBV30 to TRBJ1-1; D not resolved. V lost 6 bases and J lost 9, with 20 bases in between. The CDR3 spans 13 residues. Germline V gene lookup returns CDR1 GTSNPN and CDR2 SVGIG (reference sequence). The CDR3 loop reads CACSRVTRRKAFF. DNA for the CDR3: TGTGCCTGCTCGAGGGTAACCCGGAGGAAAGCTTTCTTT.

The genes are TRBV5-5 and TRBJ1-1; D may be TRBD1 (6 bases). Trimming took off 4 bases at V and 5 bases at J, with 18 bases between the two ends. CDR1 is SGHKS and CDR2 is YYEKEE in the germline V gene (reference sequence). The CDR3 spans 15 residues. The CDR3 nucleotides are TGTGCCAGCAGCCCCGCCGTAGGGGGTCAAACTGAAGCTTTCTTT. Protein: CASSPAVGGQTEAFF.

The rearrangement uses TRBV6-6 and TRBJ2-7; TRBD1 or TRBD2 may be the D gene (5 bases each). Germline V CDR1 and CDR2: MNHNY, SVGAGI (reference sequence). The CDR3 sequence is 14 residues long. V lost 5 bases, J lost 1 base, and 12 bases lay in between. This CDR3 reads CASSTRDGSYEQYF. For the CDR3, the DNA is TGTGCCAGCAGTACACGGGACGGTTCCTACGAGCAGTACTTC.

This clone was found once. V gene TRBV7-9 combines with J gene TRBJ2-2; 8 nucleotides agree with TRBD2. After removal of 2 bases from V and 4 bases from J, the junction contained 6 bases not matched to a gene. Germline V gene sequence: CDR1 SEHNR, CDR2 FQNEAQ (reference sequence). The CDR3 sequence is 16 residues long. The chain's CDR3 is CASSLRGSGITGELFF. The CDR3 nucleotides are TGTGCCAGCAGCTTAAGAGGTAGCGGGATCACCGGGGAGCTGTTTTTT.

The chain combines TRBV7-8 with TRBJ1-4; 7 bases are a match to TRBD1. With V trimmed by 5 bases and J by 7 bases, 7 bases remained unmatched. The CDR3 sequence is 14 residues long. Germline lookup yields CDR1 SGHVS and CDR2 FQNEAQ. The CDR3 DNA follows: TGTGCCAGCAGCCAAGACAGGGTTGGTGAAAAACTGTTTTTT. This encodes CASSQDRVGEKLFF.

This chain links TRBV29-1 with TRBJ2-2; tentative D call: TRBD1 (6 bases). The ends were cut back, 6 bases at V and 1 base at J, with 15 bases in the middle. Germline CDR1 SQVTM, CDR2 ANQGSEA. The CDR3 loop spans 15 amino acids. CDR3 in amino acids: CSVAPQGKNTGELFF. The CDR3 nucleotides read TGCAGCGTGGCGCCCCAGGGGAAGAACACCGGGGAGCTGTTTTTT.

CDR3 sequence reads: CASTQSGVNTEAFF. For the CDR3, the DNA is TGCGCCAGCACACAGTCAGGAGTGAACACTGAAGCTTTCTTT. The V call is TRBV5-1, the J call TRBJ1-1; no reliable D call. V lost 6 bases and J 0 bases, leaving 12 bases between the germline ends. This CDR3 spans 14 amino acids. CDR1 and CDR2 (germline): SGHRS, YFSETQ. Filled out from reference TRBV5-1 and TRBJ1-1, the complete variable domain reads KAGVTQTPRYLIKTRGQQVTLSCSPISGHRSVSWYQQTPGQGLQFLFEYFSETQRNKGNFPGRFSGRQFSNSRSEMNVSTLELGDSALYLCASTQSGVNTEAFFGQGTRLTVV.

The chain combines TRBV4-3 with TRBJ2-7; D remains ambiguous. Per the germline V gene, CDR1 is LGHNA and CDR2 is YSLEER. The CDR3 covers 16 residues. V lost 0 bases, J lost 0 bases, and 12 bases lay in between. DNA for the CDR3: TGCGCCAGCAGCCAAGATTCAGACACCAACTCCTACGAGCAGTACTTC. It specifies CASSQDSDTNSYEQYF.

This clone was counted only a few times. The chain links TRBV7-3 to TRBJ2-5, with 10 bases lining up with TRBD2. The CDR3 loop spans 15 amino acids. CDR1 and CDR2 from the germline V gene are SGHTA and FQGTGA. J lost 5 bases, V lost 5 bases, and 8 bases had no gene match. CDR3 region: CASSLSGGALETQYF. CDR3 sequence (DNA): TGTGCCAGCAGCCTCAGCGGGGGGGCCTTGGAGACCCAGTACTTC. Complete variable domain (other parts from reference TRBV7-3 and TRBJ2-5): GAGVSQTPSNKVTEKGKYVELRCDPISGHTALYWYRQSLGQGPEFLIYFQGTGAADDSGLPNDRFFAVRPEGSVSTLKIQRTERGDSAVYLCASSLSGGALETQYFGPGTRLLVL.

Here the CDR3 reads CASSFVGTGELFF. The CDR3 DNA follows: TGTGCCAGCAGCTTCGTGGGGACCGGGGAGCTGTTTTTT. The rearrangement links TRBV5-6 to TRBJ2-2; D gene uncertain. The CDR3 covers 13 residues. Trimming pared 2 bases from V and 5 bases from J, leaving 7 bases between. CDR1 is SGHDT, CDR2 YYEEEE, per germline.

V and J are TRBV18 and TRBJ2-7, with D unclear. Trimming stripped 1 base from V and 3 bases from J, with 13 bases between. Germline V gene lookup returns CDR1 KGHSH and CDR2 LQKENI. The CDR3 sequence is 15 residues long. The CDR3 region has the DNA TGTGCCAGCTCACCACGTCTTGGGGATTTCTACGAGCAGTACTTC. Amino acids: CASSPRLGDFYEQYF.

This clone was recorded only once. V gene TRBV5-8 combines with J gene TRBJ1-5, with D possibly TRBD1 on 5 matching bases. With 4 bases removed from V and 3 bases from J, the gap between germline ends came to 17 bases. The CDR3 covers 16 residues. CDR1 is SGHTS, CDR2 YDEGEE, per germline. The CDR3 protein is CASSPRVSGVNQPQHF. The DNA of the CDR3 is TGTGCCAGCAGCCCACGGGTGTCGGGGGTCAATCAGCCCCAGCATTTT. The full variable domain, its missing parts supplied by reference TRBV5-8 and TRBJ1-5, is EAGVTQSPTHLIKTRGQQATLRCSPISGHTSVYWYQQALGLGLQFLLWYDEGEERNRGNFPPRFSGRQFPNYSSELNVNALELEDSALYLCASSPRVSGVNQPQHFGDGTRLSIL.

The genes are TRBV6-5 and TRBJ2-7; no definite D call. CDR1 and CDR2 from the germline V gene are MNHEY and SVGAGI. Trimming cost V 6 bases and J 0 bases, with 15 bases left between them. This CDR3 is built from 15 residues. The CDR3 spells CASRHDSTSSYEQYF. The CDR3 nucleotides are TGTGCCAGCAGACACGACTCTACCAGCTCCTACGAGCAGTACTTC.

The gene calls are TRBV5-1 and TRBJ2-2; the match to TRBD1 covers 7 bases. With 4 bases clipped from V and 3 bases from J, the junction kept 3 bases outside the gene matches. CDR1 and CDR2 (germline): SGHRS, YFSETQ. The CDR3 has 14 amino acids. Here the CDR3 DNA reads TGCGCCAGCAGCACGCAGGGGGACACCGGGGAGCTGTTTTTT. It codes for CASSTQGDTGELFF.

The gene calls are TRBV2 and TRBJ2-1; 7 bases align to TRBD1. With 9 bases clipped from V and 9 bases from J, the junction kept 14 bases outside the gene matches. Germline V CDR1 and CDR2: SNHLY, FYNNEI. The CDR3 totals 14 residues. In DNA, the CDR3 is TGTGCCAGTCAAAGACAGGGAAGTAGGCTTGAGCAGTTCTTC. Translated: CASQRQGSRLEQFF.

The chain combines TRBV27 with TRBJ2-7; D is tentatively TRBD1 or TRBD2 (5 bases each). CDR3 length: 14 residues. In germline, CDR1 is MNHEY, CDR2 SMNVEV (reference sequence). The germline V and J ends were trimmed by 3 bases and 3 bases, with 12 bases remaining between them. The DNA of the CDR3 is TGTGCCAGCAGTTTGAGGGGTTGGGACTACGAGCAGTACTTC. It specifies CASSLRGWDYEQYF.